Ten or more counts support the clone carrying this T cell receptor (beta chain). Membership in each cohort depended on participant-reported clinical history. The protocol was immunoSEQ multiplex PCR, while the TCRdb copy is restricted to in-frame clones and leaves out a portion. The sample consists of some 260,000 clones, more than 75% of them appearing once. This specimen comes from a study of blood T cell repertoires in COVID-19. CDR3 length: 13 amino acids. The germline V and J ends were trimmed by 5 bases and 0 bases, with 7 bases remaining between them. This sequence was found in a man aged 40-49 years who had recovered from COVID-19. The sequenced material came from PBMCs or T cells enriched from blood (not recorded which). This chain uses TRBV12-3 or TRBV12-4 with TRBJ1-1; D might be TRBD1 (5 bases). CDR3 protein: CASSPTVNTEAFF. In DNA form, the CDR3 reads TGTGCCAGCAGTCCGACAGTGAACACTGAAGCTTTCTTT.